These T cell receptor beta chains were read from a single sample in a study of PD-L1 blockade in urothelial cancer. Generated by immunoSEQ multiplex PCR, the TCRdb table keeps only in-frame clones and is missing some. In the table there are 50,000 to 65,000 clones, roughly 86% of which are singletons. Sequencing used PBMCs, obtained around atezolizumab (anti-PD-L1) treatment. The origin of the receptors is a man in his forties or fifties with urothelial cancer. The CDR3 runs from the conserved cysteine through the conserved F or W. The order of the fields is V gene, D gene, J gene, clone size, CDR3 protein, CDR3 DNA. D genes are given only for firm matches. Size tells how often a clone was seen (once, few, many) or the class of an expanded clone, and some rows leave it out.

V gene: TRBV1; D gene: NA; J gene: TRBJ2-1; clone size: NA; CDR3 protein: CTSSQALRGLAGNEQFF; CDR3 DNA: TGCACCAGCAGCCAAGCTTTAAGGGGACTAGCGGGAAATGAGCAGTTCTTC
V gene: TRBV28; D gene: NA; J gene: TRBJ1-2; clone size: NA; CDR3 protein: CASSSGVPVYGYTF; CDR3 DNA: TGTGCCAGCAGTTCAGGGGTCCCGGTCTATGGCTACACCTTC
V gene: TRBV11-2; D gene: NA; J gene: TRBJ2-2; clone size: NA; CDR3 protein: CASSFQAEGRELFF; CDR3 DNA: TGTGCCAGCAGCTTTCAGGCCGAAGGCCGGGAGCTGTTTTTT
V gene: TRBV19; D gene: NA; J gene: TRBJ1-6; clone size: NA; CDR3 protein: CASRRDLASPLHF; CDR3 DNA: TGTGCCAGTAGGCGGGACTTAGCGTCACCCCTCCACTTT
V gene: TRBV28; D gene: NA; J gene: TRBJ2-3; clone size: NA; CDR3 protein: CASIGGDTQYF; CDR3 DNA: TGTGCCAGCATCGGAGGGGATACGCAGTATTTT
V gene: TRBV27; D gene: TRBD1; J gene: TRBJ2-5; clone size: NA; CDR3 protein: CASSRDRGRWGLQETQYF; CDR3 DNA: TGTGCCAGCAGTAGGGACAGGGGACGGTGGGGGCTACAAGAGACCCAGTACTTC
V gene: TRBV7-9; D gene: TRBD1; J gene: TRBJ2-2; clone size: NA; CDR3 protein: CASSLQGAGELFF; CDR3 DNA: TGTGCCAGCAGCTTGCAGGGGGCCGGGGAGCTGTTTTTT
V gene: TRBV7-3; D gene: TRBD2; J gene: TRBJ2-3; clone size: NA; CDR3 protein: CASSLSGSRSDTQYF; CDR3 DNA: TGTGCCAGCAGCTTAAGCGGGAGCAGGTCAGATACGCAGTATTTT
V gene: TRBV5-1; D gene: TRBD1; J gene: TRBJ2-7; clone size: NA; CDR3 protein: CASSLAQGQGKDEQYF; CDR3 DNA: TGCGCCAGCAGCTTGGCCCAGGGACAGGGGAAAGACGAGCAGTACTTC
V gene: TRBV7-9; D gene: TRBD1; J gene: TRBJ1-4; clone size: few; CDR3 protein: CASSLVGQGGEKLFF; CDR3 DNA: TGTGCCAGCAGCCTTGTGGGACAGGGCGGAGAAAAACTGTTTTTT
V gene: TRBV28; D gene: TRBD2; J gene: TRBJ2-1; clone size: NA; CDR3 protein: CASNSGSRVSRNEQFF; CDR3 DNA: TGTGCCAGCAATAGCGGGAGTAGGGTAAGCAGGAATGAGCAGTTCTTC
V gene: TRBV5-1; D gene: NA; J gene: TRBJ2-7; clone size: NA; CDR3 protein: CASSHPGLIYEQYF; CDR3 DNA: TGCGCCAGCAGCCACCCGGGACTGATCTACGAGCAGTACTTC
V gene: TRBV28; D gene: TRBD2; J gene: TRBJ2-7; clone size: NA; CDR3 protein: CASSFRGHKVGTSVYEQYF; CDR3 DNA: TGTGCCAGCAGTTTTAGGGGGCACAAGGTTGGGACTAGCGTGTACGAGCAGTACTTC
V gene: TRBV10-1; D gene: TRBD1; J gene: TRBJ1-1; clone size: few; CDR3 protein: CASSETGTANTEAFF; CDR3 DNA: TGCGCCAGCAGTGAGACCGGGACAGCTAACACTGAAGCTTTCTTT
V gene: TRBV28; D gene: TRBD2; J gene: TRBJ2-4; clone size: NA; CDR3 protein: CATLAVAKNIQYF; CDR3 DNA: TGTGCCACCCTAGCGGTAGCCAAAAACATTCAGTACTTC
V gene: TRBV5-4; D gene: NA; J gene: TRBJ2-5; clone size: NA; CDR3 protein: CASSLDGQETQYF; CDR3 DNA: TGTGCCAGCAGCTTGGACGGTCAAGAGACCCAGTACTTC
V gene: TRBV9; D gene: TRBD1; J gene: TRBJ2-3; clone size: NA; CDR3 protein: CASSVTPGGTQYF; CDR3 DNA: TGTGCCAGCAGCGTCACCCCAGGGGGTACGCAGTATTTT
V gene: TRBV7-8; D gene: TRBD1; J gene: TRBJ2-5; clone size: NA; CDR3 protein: CASSYRQGGLETQYF; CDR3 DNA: TGTGCCAGCAGCTATAGACAGGGGGGCTTGGAGACCCAGTACTTC
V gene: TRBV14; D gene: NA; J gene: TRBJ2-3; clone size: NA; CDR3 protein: CASSQSRGGTDTQYF; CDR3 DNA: TGTGCCAGCAGCCAAAGTCGCGGGGGCACAGATACGCAGTATTTT
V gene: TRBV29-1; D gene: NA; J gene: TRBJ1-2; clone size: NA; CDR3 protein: CSVGGGPYGYTF; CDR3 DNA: TGCAGCGTTGGCGGGGGGCCATATGGCTACACCTTC
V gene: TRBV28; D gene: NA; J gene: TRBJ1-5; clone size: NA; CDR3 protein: CASNENKAQPQHF; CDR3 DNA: TGTGCCAGCAATGAGAATAAAGCCCAGCCCCAGCATTTT
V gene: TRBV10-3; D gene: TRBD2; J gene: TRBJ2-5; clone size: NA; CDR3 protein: CASRLAGGQETQYF; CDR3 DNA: TGTGCCAGCAGACTAGCGGGAGGGCAGGAGACCCAGTACTTC
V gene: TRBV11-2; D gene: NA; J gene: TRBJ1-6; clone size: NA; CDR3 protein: CASSGLDNSPLHF; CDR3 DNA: TGTGCCAGCAGCGGTTTAGATAATTCACCCCTCCACTTT
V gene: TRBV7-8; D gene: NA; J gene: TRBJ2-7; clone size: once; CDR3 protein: CASSISRTVYEQYF; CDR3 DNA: TGTGCCAGCAGCATCTCCAGGACTGTCTACGAGCAGTACTTC
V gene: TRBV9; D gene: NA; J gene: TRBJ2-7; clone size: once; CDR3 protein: CASSYGTGEQYF; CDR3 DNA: TGTGCCAGCAGCTATGGAACGGGGGAGCAGTACTTC
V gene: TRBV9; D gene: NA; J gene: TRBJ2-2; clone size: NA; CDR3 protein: CASSARDPRGGELFF; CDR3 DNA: TGTGCCAGCAGCGCGCGGGACCCGAGAGGCGGGGAGCTGTTTTTT
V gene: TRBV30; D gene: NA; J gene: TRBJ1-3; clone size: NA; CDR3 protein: CACGDSGNTIYF; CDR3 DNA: TGTGCCTGCGGAGACTCTGGAAACACCATATATTTT
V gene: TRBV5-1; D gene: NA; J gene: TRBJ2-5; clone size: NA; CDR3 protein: CASSLVDSTLQETQYF; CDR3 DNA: TGCGCCAGCAGCTTGGTGGACAGTACATTACAAGAGACCCAGTACTTC
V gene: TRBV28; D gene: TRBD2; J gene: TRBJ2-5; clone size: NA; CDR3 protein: CASSFGAGVVETQYF; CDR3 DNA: TGTGCCAGCAGTTTTGGAGCGGGAGTAGTTGAGACCCAGTACTTC
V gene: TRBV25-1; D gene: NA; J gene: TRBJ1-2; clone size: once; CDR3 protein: CASSNDSPLGYTF; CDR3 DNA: TGTGCCAGCAGTAACGACAGTCCCCTGGGCTACACCTTC
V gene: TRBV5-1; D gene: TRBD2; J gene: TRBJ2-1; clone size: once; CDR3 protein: CASSIGTSGSEQFF; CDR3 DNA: TGCGCCAGCAGCATAGGGACTAGCGGGAGCGAGCAGTTCTTC
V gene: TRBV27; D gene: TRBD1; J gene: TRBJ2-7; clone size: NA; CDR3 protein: CASSLSQGVYEQYF; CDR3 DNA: TGTGCCAGCAGTTTATCGCAGGGGGTATACGAGCAGTACTTC
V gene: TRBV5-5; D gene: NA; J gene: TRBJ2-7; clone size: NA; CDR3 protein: CASRAPGQTYEQYF; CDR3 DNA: TGTGCCAGTCGCGCCCCTGGACAGACCTACGAGCAGTACTTC
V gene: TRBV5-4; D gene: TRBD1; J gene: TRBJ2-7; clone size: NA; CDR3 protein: CASSFVGTGNEQYF; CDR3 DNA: TGTGCCAGCAGCTTTGTTGGGACAGGAAACGAGCAGTACTTC
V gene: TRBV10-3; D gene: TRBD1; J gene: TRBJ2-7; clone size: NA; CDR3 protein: CAIRGDRNYEQYF; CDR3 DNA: TGTGCCATCAGGGGGGACAGAAACTACGAGCAGTACTTC
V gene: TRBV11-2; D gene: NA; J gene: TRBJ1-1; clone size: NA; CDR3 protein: CASSLDQIMNTEAFF; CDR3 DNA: TGTGCCAGCAGCTTAGATCAGATAATGAACACTGAAGCTTTCTTT
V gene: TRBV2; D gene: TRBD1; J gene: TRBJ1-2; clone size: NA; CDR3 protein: CASSGRQGSYGYTF; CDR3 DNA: TGTGCCAGCAGCGGTAGACAGGGGTCCTATGGCTACACCTTC
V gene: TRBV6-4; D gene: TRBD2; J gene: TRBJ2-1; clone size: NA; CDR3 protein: CASSAIAGSGYNEQFF; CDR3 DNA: TGTGCCAGCAGTGCCATAGCGGGAAGCGGCTACAATGAGCAGTTCTTC
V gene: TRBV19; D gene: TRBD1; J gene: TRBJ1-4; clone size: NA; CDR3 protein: CASSPSDRDHEKLFF; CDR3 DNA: TGTGCCAGTAGCCCCTCAGACAGGGACCATGAAAAACTGTTTTTT
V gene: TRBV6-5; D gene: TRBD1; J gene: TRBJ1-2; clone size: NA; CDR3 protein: CASSRWGQGGYGYTF; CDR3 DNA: TGTGCCAGCAGCCGTTGGGGACAGGGTGGCTATGGCTACACCTTC
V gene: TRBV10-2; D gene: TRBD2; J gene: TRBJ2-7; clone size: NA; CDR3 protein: CASSEPSGSYEQYF; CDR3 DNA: TGCGCCAGCAGTGAGCCTAGCGGGTCCTACGAGCAGTACTTC
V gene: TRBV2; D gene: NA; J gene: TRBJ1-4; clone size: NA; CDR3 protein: CASTGTTNEKLFF; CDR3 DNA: TGTGCCAGCACGGGGACAACTAATGAAAAACTGTTTTTT
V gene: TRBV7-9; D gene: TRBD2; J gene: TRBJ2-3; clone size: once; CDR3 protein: CASRLATTDTQYF; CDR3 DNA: TGTGCCAGCAGACTAGCGACAACAGATACGCAGTATTTT
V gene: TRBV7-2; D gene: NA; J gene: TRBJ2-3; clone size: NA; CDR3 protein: CASSLVGGRPDTQYF; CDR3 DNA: TGTGCCAGCAGCTTAGTCGGAGGGAGGCCAGATACGCAGTATTTT
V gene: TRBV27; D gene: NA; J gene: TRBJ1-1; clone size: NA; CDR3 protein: CARRGGPEAFF; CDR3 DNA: TGTGCCAGGCGGGGGGGCCCTGAAGCTTTCTTT
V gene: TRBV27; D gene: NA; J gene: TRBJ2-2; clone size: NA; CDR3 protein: CASRRLTGELFF; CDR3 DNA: TGTGCCAGCAGGAGACTCACCGGGGAGCTGTTTTTT
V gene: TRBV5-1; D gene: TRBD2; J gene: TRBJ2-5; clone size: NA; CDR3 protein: CASSRGLAGETQYF; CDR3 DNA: TGCGCCAGCAGCCGTGGACTAGCCGGGGAGACCCAGTACTTC